Below, 28 T cell receptor beta chains from the same sample are listed, as sequenced in a study of T cells in localized non-small cell lung cancer. Sequencing was performed with immunoSEQ multiplex PCR; in TCRdb, only in-frame clones are kept and a portion is missing. The profile shows about 45,000 clones, roughly 79% of them singletons. The sample was peripheral blood mononuclear cells, taken before any cancer treatment. The source of these receptors is a man aged 35 to 69 with stage III lung adenocarcinoma.

The V gene is TRBV2, the J gene TRBJ1-2, with D possibly TRBD1 on 6 matching bases. Germline V gene sequence: CDR1 SNHLY, CDR2 FYNNEI. Between the trimmed V and J ends, which lost 2 bases and 8 bases, there was a span of 15 bases. This CDR3 contains 14 residues. CDR3 amino acids: CASSENGRGFGYTF. The CDR3 DNA follows: TGTGCCAGCAGTGAAAACGGCAGGGGCTTCGGCTACACCTTC.

V usage is TRBV9 and J usage is TRBJ2-1, with D perhaps matching TRBD2 (6 bases). CDR3 size: 16 residues. Germline V gives CDR1 SGDLS, CDR2 YYNGEE. Trimming cost V 2 bases and J 0 bases, with 12 bases left between them. The CDR3 protein is CASSVGTYSSYNEQFF. The CDR3 DNA sequence: TGTGCCAGCAGCGTCGGGACTTACAGCTCCTACAATGAGCAGTTCTTC. The full variable domain, with the rest looked up from reference TRBV9 and TRBJ2-1, is DSGVTQTPKHLITATGQRVTLRCSPRSGDLSVYWYQQSLDQGLQFLIQYYNGEERAKGNILERFSAQQFPDLHSELNLSSLELGDSALYFCASSVGTYSSYNEQFFGPGTRLTVL.

This clone was detected only once. This chain connects TRBV11-3 to TRBJ1-1, with D possibly TRBD1 on 5 matching bases. The germline gives CDR1 SGHNT, CDR2 YENEEA. The ends were cut back, 5 bases at V and 3 bases at J, with 10 bases in the middle. The CDR3 covers 13 residues. In DNA, the CDR3 is TGTGCCAGCAGCAGGGGAGGGGACACTGAAGCTTTCTTT. Residues: CASSRGGDTEAFF.

This clone has just one count. This rearrangement joins TRBV18 to TRBJ2-3; D gene ambiguous. V lost 5 bases to trimming and J lost 4 bases, with 13 bases between them. The germline gives CDR1 KGHSH, CDR2 LQKENI. This CDR3 comprises 14 residues. As DNA, the CDR3 is TGTGCCAGCTCAAAATTACAAGAGGCAGATACGCAGTATTTT. As protein: CASSKLQEADTQYF.

The CDR3 region has the DNA TGTGCCAGCAGCCAAGGGACACTGACTGAAGCTTTCTTT. Its protein product is CASSQGTLTEAFF. The rearrangement uses TRBV5-4 and TRBJ1-1, with D possibly being TRBD1 (6 bases). The germline CDR1 and CDR2 sequences are SGHNT and YYREEE (reference sequence). Trimming removed 4 bases at V and 5 bases at J, with 12 bases between. This CDR3 comprises 13 residues. The full variable domain, with the rest looked up from reference TRBV5-4 and TRBJ1-1, is ETGVTQSPTHLIKTRGQQVTLRCSSQSGHNTVSWYQQALGQGPQFIFQYYREEENGRGNFPPRFSGLQFPNYSSELNVNALELDDSALYLCASSQGTLTEAFFGQGTRLTVV.

The rearrangement joins TRBV29-1 to TRBJ2-1; 13 bases align to TRBD2. Germline V gene sequence: CDR1 SQVTM, CDR2 ANQGSEA. J lost 0 bases, V lost 7 bases, and 9 bases had no gene match. This CDR3 is built from 17 residues. DNA for the CDR3: TGCAGCGCTCTTGGACTAGCGGGGGTCAGCTCCTACAATGAGCAGTTCTTC. Encoded protein: CSALGLAGVSSYNEQFF.

The V call is TRBV6-6, the J call TRBJ2-5; the D gene could be TRBD1 or TRBD2 (6 bases each). CDR1 and CDR2 (germline): MNHNY, SVGAGI (reference sequence). V lost 2 bases and J lost 1, with 11 bases in between. The CDR3 sequence is 15 residues long. The CDR3 DNA follows: TGTGCCAGCAGTTACACCCGGGGGCTCCAAGAGACCCAGTACTTC. It translates to CASSYTRGLQETQYF.

V is TRBV29-1 and J is TRBJ2-7; D assignment may be TRBD1 or TRBD2 (5 bases each). CDR3 size: 12 residues. Germline values: CDR1 SQVTM, CDR2 ANQGSEA. V dropped 4 bases and J dropped 0 bases, with 7 bases sitting between them. CDR3 coding DNA: TGCAGCGTTGTGGGGGACTCCTACGAGCAGTACTTC. Protein: CSVVGDSYEQYF.

The chain employs TRBV6-6 and TRBJ1-1; a possible D gene is TRBD1 (5 bases). V was shortened by 8 bases and J by 11 bases, with 12 bases between the two germline ends. This CDR3 spans 10 amino acids. The germline gives CDR1 MNHNY, CDR2 SVGAGI (reference sequence). CDR3 loop: CASLQGGAFF. CDR3 nucleotide sequence: TGTGCCAGCCTCCAGGGTGGGGCTTTCTTT.

This clone appeared a few times. The chain combines TRBV12-5 with TRBJ2-1; D is possibly TRBD1 or TRBD2 (5 bases each). The CDR3 sequence is 16 residues long. Germline lookup yields CDR1 LGHNT and CDR2 FRNRAP. V lost 4 bases to trimming and J lost 4 bases, with 17 bases between them. CDR3 sequence: CASGSPQGALYNEQFF. As DNA, the CDR3 is TGTGCTAGTGGTTCACCCCAGGGAGCCCTGTACAATGAGCAGTTCTTC.

V usage is TRBV27 and J usage is TRBJ2-5; D unclear. Germline V gene lookup returns CDR1 MNHEY and CDR2 SMNVEV (reference sequence). This CDR3 is 13 amino acids long. V lost 8 bases, J lost 5 bases, and 15 bases lay in between. CDR3 protein: CASSRMFRETQYF. DNA of the CDR3: TGTGCCAGCTCTCGTATGTTTCGGGAGACCCAGTACTTC.

The chain recombines TRBV5-4 with TRBJ2-5; no clear D. V was pared by 2 bases and J by 2 bases, with 10 bases between. The CDR3 has 14 amino acids. Per germline, CDR1 SGHNT and CDR2 YYREEE (reference sequence). CDR3 nucleotides: TGTGCCAGCAGCTTCTGGACGGCACAAGAGACCCAGTACTTC. It encodes CASSFWTAQETQYF.

CDR3 DNA: TGTGCCAGCAGACCAGGGGCGGCGAACACTGAAGCTTTCTTT. Encoded protein: CASRPGAANTEAFF. This sequence joins TRBV6-1 and TRBJ1-1; D perhaps matches TRBD1 (6 bases). The germline gives CDR1 MNHNS, CDR2 SASEGT. The CDR3 consists of 14 residues. Trimming took off 6 bases at V and 1 base at J, with 12 bases between the two ends.

The chain employs TRBV10-1 and TRBJ2-3; 14 bases are a match to TRBD2. CDR3 size: 16 residues. V lost 6 bases and J lost 0; bases outside the gene matches: 2. Germline assignment: CDR1 WNHNN and CDR2 SYGVQD (reference sequence). CDR3 nucleotides: TGCGCCAGCAGCAGACTAGCGGGGGGGAGCACAGATACGCAGTATTTT. It specifies CASSRLAGGSTDTQYF.

This chain's CDR3 is CASSEGGSYYETQYF. The CDR3 DNA reads as TGCGCCAGCAGTGAGGGGGGTAGCTATTACGAGACCCAGTACTTC. V usage is TRBV10-2 and J usage is TRBJ2-5; D may match TRBD1 or TRBD2 (5 bases each). Trimming took 2 bases from V and 5 from J, leaving 15 bases between them. CDR1 is WSHSY and CDR2 is SAAADI in the germline V gene. This CDR3 comprises 15 residues.

The V gene is TRBV29-1, the J gene TRBJ2-3, with D perhaps being TRBD1 or TRBD2 (6 bases each). Trimming shortened V by 5 bases and J by 3 bases, and 15 bases separated the two germline ends. This CDR3 region has 14 residues. Germline CDR1 SQVTM, CDR2 ANQGSEA. CDR3 sequence reads: CSVTGGGWTDTQYF. CDR3 coding DNA: TGCAGCGTTACCGGAGGGGGATGGACAGATACGCAGTATTTT.

A remark on this clone: As the CDR3 is not closed by the conserved phenylalanine or tryptophan, this likely results from a read error. This chain connects TRBV6-5 to TRBJ2-3; no firm D call. The germline V gene has CDR1 MNHEY and CDR2 SVGAGI. The V end was cut by 2 bases, the J end by 1 base, with 10 bases between. The CDR3 contains 15 residues. CDR3 in amino acids: CASSYQERGTDTQYV. In DNA form, the CDR3 reads TGTGCCAGCAGTTACCAAGAACGGGGCACAGATACGCAGTATGTT.

In this sample, this clone turned up a few times. The chain employs TRBV5-1 and TRBJ2-7; no definite D call. This CDR3 comprises 16 residues. V was clipped by 0 bases and J by 2 bases, with 15 bases between them. Germline V gene data show CDR1 as SGHRS and CDR2 as YFSETQ. The CDR3 region is CASSLGPFGVAYEQYF. CDR3 DNA: TGCGCCAGCAGCTTGGGACCCTTTGGGGTAGCCTACGAGCAGTACTTC.

The CDR3 DNA reads TGCGCCAGCAGCCAAGAGGCTAAAGGGCCTGAAGCTTTCTTT. Amino acids: CASSQEAKGPEAFF. The rearrangement joins TRBV4-1 to TRBJ1-1; D uncertain. This CDR3 spans 14 amino acids. The V and J ends lost 0 bases and 6 bases respectively, with 11 bases between them. The germline gives CDR1 MGHRA, CDR2 YSYEKL.

This clone has just one count. This sequence joins TRBV29-1 and TRBJ2-7; 11 nucleotides line up with TRBD1. The CDR3 is made up of 17 amino acids. Germline V lookup: CDR1 SQVTM, CDR2 ANQGSEA. V was pared by 4 bases and J by 7 bases, with 18 bases of the junction left unmatched. CDR3 sequence reads: CSVVRTGGESLTGEQYF. Here the CDR3 DNA reads TGCAGCGTTGTGCGGACAGGGGGCGAGAGTCTGACCGGTGAGCAGTACTTC.

This clone has a handful of counts. J is TRBJ2-5 and V is TRBV5-8; D gene ambiguous. There are 12 residues in the CDR3. Trimming stripped 0 bases from V and 5 bases from J, with 5 bases between. CDR1 is SGHTS, CDR2 YDEGEE, per germline. The CDR3 sequence: CASSLGAETQYF. Here the CDR3 DNA reads TGTGCCAGCAGCTTGGGGGCCGAGACCCAGTACTTC.

As concerns this clone: Other DNA sequences in this sample translate to the same CDR3. The chain links TRBV9 to TRBJ2-1; the D gene is possibly TRBD2 (6 bases). The CDR3 runs to 16 residues. V shed 0 bases and J shed 0 bases, with 10 bases lying between them. Germline CDR1 is SGDLS and CDR2 is YYNGEE. CDR3 sequence reads: CASSVGYGSSYNEQFF. DNA of the CDR3: TGTGCCAGCAGCGTAGGTTACGGGAGCTCCTACAATGAGCAGTTCTTC. The complete variable domain, with remaining parts taken from reference TRBV9 and TRBJ2-1, reads DSGVTQTPKHLITATGQRVTLRCSPRSGDLSVYWYQQSLDQGLQFLIQYYNGEERAKGNILERFSAQQFPDLHSELNLSSLELGDSALYFCASSVGYGSSYNEQFFGPGTRLTVL.

This chain uses TRBV4-2 with TRBJ2-5, with 12 positions matching TRBD2. Germline CDR1 and CDR2: LGHNA and YNFKEQ. CDR3 size: 17 residues. V lost 0 bases, J lost 2 bases, and 4 bases stayed unmatched. The CDR3 bases are TGTGCCAGCAGCCAAGATTTTACTAGCGGGGGGCAAGAGACCCAGTACTTC. Its translation is CASSQDFTSGGQETQYF.

The J gene is TRBJ1-1, the V gene TRBV6-5, with D tentatively TRBD1 (5 bases). This CDR3 contains 15 residues. The V and J ends lost 0 bases and 3 bases respectively, with 11 bases between them. CDR1 and CDR2 from the germline V gene are MNHEY and SVGAGI. The CDR3 DNA sequence: TGTGCCAGCAGTTACTCGGGGGGGTGGGACACTGAAGCTTTCTTT. Its protein is CASSYSGGWDTEAFF.

A single count supports this clone. This chain joins TRBV5-6 and TRBJ2-6, with 8 bases that match TRBD1. From germline, CDR1 is SGHDT and CDR2 YYEEEE. The CDR3 has 16 residues. Trimming removed 1 base from V and 6 bases from J; junction bases left unmatched: 6. CDR3 DNA: TGTGCCAGCAGCTTGATAACAGGGGGTGAGGCCAACGTCCTGACTTTC. Amino acid sequence: CASSLITGGEANVLTF.

V is TRBV18 and J is TRBJ2-5, with a tentative D call TRBD1 (6 bases). Trimming stripped 1 base from V and 0 bases from J, with 18 bases between. This CDR3 has 18 residues. CDR1 KGHSH and CDR2 LQKENI come from the germline V gene. The CDR3 protein is CASSPREIWTDHQETQYF. As DNA, the CDR3 is TGTGCCAGCTCACCACGCGAAATTTGGACAGACCACCAAGAGACCCAGTACTTC.

The chain joins TRBV5-6 to TRBJ1-2; tentatively, D is TRBD1 (6 bases). This CDR3 is 14 amino acids long. Germline V lookup: CDR1 SGHDT, CDR2 YYEEEE. The germline V and J ends were trimmed by 4 bases and 6 bases, with 16 bases remaining between them. The CDR3 DNA reads TGTGCCAGCAGCGACCCCAACAGGGTCCATGGCTACACCTTC. It specifies CASSDPNRVHGYTF.

The chain combines TRBV27 with TRBJ1-5, with TRBD1 as a possible D gene (5 bases). The V gene's germline CDR1 is MNHEY and CDR2 SMNVEV (reference sequence). This CDR3 has 15 amino acids. V gave up 1 base and J gave up 4 bases, with 11 bases separating them. CDR3 sequence (DNA): TGTGCCAGCAGTTTATATCAGGGCGCGAATCAGCCCCAGCATTTT. Translation: CASSLYQGANQPQHF.